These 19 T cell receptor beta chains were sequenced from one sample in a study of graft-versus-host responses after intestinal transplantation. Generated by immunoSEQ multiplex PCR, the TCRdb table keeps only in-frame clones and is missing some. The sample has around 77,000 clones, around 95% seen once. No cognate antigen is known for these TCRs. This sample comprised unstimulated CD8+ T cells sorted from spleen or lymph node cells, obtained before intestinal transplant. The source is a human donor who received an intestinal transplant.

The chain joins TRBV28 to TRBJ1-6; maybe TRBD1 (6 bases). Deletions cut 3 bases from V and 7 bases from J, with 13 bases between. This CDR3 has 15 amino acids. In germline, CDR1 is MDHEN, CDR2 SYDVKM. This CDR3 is CASSFGQILNSPLHF. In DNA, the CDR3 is TGTGCCAGCAGTTTTGGACAGATCCTCAATTCACCCCTCCACTTT.

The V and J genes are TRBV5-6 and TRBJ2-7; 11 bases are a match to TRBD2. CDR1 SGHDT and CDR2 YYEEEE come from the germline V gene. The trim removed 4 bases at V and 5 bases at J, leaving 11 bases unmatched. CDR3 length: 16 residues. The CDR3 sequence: CASSVVAGGSADEQYF. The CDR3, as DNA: TGTGCCAGCAGCGTCGTAGCGGGAGGGTCCGCGGACGAGCAGTACTTC.

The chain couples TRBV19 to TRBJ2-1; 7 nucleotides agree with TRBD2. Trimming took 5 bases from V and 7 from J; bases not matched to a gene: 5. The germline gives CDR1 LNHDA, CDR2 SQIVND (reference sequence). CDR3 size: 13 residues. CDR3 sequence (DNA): TGTGCCAGTAGTCCCCGGGGGGAAAATGAGCAGTTCTTC. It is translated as CASSPRGENEQFF.

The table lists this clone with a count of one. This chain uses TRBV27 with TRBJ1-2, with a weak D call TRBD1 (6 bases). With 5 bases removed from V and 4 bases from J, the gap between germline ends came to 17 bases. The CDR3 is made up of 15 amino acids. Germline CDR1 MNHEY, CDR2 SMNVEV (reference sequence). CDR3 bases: TGTGCCAGCAGTCCATCAGAGGACAGACCCTATGGCTACACCTTC. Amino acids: CASSPSEDRPYGYTF.

CDR3 DNA: TGTGCCAGCAGCTGGACAGCCGGGACTAGCGGGGGGTTCTACGAGCAGTACTTC. Encoded protein: CASSWTAGTSGGFYEQYF. The V gene is TRBV5-6, the J gene TRBJ2-7; the match to TRBD2 covers 15 bases. The CDR3 spans 18 residues. V dropped 3 bases and J dropped 3; count of bases not matched to a gene: 10. In germline, CDR1 is SGHDT, CDR2 YYEEEE.

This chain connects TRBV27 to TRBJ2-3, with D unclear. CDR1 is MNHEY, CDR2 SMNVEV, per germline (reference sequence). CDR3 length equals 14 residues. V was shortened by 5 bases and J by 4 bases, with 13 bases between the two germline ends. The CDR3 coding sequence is TGTGCCAGCAGTCTGACAAAAAACGCAGATACGCAGTATTTT. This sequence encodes CASSLTKNADTQYF.

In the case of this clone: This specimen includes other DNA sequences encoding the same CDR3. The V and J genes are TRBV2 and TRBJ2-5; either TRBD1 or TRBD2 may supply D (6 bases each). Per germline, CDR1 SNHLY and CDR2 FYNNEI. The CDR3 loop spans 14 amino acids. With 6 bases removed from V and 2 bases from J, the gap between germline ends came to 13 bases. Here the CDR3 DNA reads TGTGCCAGCAGGGAGGGGCAGGGGCAAGAGACCCAGTACTTC. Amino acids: CASREGQGQETQYF.

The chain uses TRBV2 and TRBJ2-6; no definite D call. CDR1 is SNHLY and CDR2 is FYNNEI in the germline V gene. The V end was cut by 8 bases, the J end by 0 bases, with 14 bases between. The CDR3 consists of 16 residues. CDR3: CASETEPFSGANVLTF. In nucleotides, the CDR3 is TGTGCCAGCGAGACGGAGCCTTTCTCTGGGGCCAACGTCCTGACTTTC.

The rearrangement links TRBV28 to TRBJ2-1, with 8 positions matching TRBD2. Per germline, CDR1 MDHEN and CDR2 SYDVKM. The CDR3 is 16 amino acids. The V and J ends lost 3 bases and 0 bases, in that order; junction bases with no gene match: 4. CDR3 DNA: TGTGCCAGCAGTTTCGGGGCGGGAGGCTCCTACAATGAGCAGTTCTTC. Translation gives CASSFGAGGSYNEQFF.

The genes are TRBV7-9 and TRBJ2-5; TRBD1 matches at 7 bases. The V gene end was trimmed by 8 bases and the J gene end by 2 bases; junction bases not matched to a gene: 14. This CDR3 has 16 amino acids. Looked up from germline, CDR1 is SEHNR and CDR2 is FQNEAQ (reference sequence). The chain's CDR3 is CASGYGVMGQQETQYF. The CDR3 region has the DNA TGTGCCAGCGGTTACGGAGTAATGGGACAGCAAGAGACCCAGTACTTC.

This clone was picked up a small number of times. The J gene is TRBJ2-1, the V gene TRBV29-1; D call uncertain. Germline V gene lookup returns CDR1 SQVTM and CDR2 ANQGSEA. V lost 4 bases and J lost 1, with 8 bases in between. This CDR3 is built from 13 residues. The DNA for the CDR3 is TGCAGCGTTGCAGGTGGGTCCTACAATGAGCAGTTCTTC. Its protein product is CSVAGGSYNEQFF.

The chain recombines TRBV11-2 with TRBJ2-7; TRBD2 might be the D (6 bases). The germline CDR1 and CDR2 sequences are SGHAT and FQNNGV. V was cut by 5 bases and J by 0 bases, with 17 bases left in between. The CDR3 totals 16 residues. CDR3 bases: TGTGCCAGCAGCCAGAGGCGGGACTCTCCCTCCTACGAGCAGTACTTC. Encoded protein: CASSQRRDSPSYEQYF.

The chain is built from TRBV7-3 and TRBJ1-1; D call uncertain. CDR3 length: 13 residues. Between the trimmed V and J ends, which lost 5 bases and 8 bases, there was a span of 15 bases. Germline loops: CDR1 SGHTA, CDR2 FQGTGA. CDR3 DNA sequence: TGTGCCAGCAGCGAATCAAACGGACTCGAAGCTTTCTTT. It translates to CASSESNGLEAFF. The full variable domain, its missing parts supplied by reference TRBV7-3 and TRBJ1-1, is GAGVSQTPSNKVTEKGKYVELRCDPISGHTALYWYRQSLGQGPEFLIYFQGTGAADDSGLPNDRFFAVRPEGSVSTLKIQRTERGDSAVYLCASSESNGLEAFFGQGTRLTVV.

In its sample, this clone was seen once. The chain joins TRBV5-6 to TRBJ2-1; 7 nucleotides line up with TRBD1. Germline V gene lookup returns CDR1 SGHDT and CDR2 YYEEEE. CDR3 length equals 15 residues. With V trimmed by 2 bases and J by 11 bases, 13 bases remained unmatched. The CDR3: CASSFGAGGVLQQFF. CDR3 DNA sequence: TGTGCCAGCAGCTTTGGGGCAGGGGGTGTCCTCCAGCAGTTCTTC.

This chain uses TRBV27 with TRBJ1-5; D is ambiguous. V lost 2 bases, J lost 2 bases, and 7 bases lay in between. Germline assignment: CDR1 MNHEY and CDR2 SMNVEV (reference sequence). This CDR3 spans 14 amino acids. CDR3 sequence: CASSLQQGNQPQHF. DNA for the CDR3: TGTGCCAGCAGTTTACAGCAGGGCAATCAGCCCCAGCATTTT.

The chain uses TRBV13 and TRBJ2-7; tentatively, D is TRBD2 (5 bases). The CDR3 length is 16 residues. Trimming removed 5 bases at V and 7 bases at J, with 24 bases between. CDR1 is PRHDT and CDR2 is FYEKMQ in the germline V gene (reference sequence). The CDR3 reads CASSQLLSPQRGEQYF. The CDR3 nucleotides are TGTGCCAGCAGCCAACTACTAAGCCCTCAGAGAGGGGAGCAGTACTTC. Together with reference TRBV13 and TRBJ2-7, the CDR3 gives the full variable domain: AAGVIQSPRHLIKEKRETATLKCYPIPRHDTVYWYQQGPGQDPQFLISFYEKMQSDKGSIPDRFSAQQFSDYHSELNMSSLELGDSALYFCASSQLLSPQRGEQYFGPGTRLTVT.

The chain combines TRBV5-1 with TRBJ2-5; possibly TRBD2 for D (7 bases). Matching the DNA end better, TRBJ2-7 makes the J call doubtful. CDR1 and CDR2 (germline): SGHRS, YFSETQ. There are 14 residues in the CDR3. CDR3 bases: TGCGCCAGCAGCCCATGGGGGGGCCGCTACGAGCAGTACTTC. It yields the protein CASSPWGGRYEQYF.

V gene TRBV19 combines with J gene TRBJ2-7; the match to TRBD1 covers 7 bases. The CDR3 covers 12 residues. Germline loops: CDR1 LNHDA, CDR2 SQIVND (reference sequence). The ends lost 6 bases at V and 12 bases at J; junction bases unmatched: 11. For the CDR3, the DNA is TGTGCCAGTAGCGAGAACGACAGGGTCGTGTACTTC. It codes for CASSENDRVVYF. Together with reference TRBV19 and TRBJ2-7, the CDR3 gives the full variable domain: DGGITQSPKYLFRKEGQNVTLSCEQNLNHDAMYWYRQDPGQGLRLIYYSQIVNDFQKGDIAEGYSVSREKKESFPLTVTSAQKNPTAFYLCASSENDRVVYFGPGTRLTVT.

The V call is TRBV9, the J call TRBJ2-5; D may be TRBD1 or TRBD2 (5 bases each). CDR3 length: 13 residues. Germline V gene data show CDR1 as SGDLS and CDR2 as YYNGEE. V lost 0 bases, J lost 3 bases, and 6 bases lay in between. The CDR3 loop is CASSVGGEETQYF. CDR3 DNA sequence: TGTGCCAGCAGCGTAGGAGGGGAAGAGACCCAGTACTTC.